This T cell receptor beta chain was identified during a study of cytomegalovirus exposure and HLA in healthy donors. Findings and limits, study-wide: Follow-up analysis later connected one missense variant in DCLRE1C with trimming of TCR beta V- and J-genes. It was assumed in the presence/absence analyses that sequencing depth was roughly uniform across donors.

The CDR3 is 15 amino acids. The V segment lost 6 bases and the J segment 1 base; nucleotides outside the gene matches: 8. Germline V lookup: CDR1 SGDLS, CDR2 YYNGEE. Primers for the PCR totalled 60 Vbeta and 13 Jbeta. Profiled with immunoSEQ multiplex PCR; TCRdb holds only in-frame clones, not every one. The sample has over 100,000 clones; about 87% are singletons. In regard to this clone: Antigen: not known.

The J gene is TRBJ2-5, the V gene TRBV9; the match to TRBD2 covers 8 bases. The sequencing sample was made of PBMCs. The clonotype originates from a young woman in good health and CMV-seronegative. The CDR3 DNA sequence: TGTGCCAGCACCACGGGGGGGGGTCCCCAAGAGACCCAGTACTTC. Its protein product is CASTTGGGPQETQYF.